This T cell receptor beta chain derives from a study of blood T cell repertoires in COVID-19. Study information: Collection of acute and convalescent COVID-19 samples took place in the United States, Italy and Spain. T cells, B-cell-depleted T cells, or PBMCs provided the cDNA or gDNA that served as material.

V was trimmed by 1 base and J by 8 bases, leaving 11 bases between them. Germline loops: CDR1 ENHRY, CDR2 SYGVKD. There are 13 residues in the CDR3. Authors' analysis steps: Quantification of nucleated cells was approximated via reference gene primer amplification. Some clones are missing from TCRdb's copy, which holds only in-frame ones; the method was immunoSEQ multiplex PCR. V and J calls and clone size are those listed in that table; D and trimming were worked out from the DNA. The sample holds about 360,000 clones, about 87% seen once. The sequence was collected from a human donor in a cohort sampled during active COVID-19. This rearrangement joins TRBV10-3 to TRBJ1-2; unclear D gene. Material: peripheral blood. This CDR3 is CAISEYQDSGYTF. In DNA form, the CDR3 reads TGTGCCATCAGTGAGTATCAGGACTCGGGCTACACCTTC.